Presented here are 5 T cell receptor beta chains from one specimen sequenced in a study of cytomegalovirus exposure and HLA in healthy donors. Primers included in the PCR were 60 Vbeta and 13 Jbeta primers. Repertoires were generated with immunoSEQ multiplex PCR, while TCRdb's copy carries only in-frame clones and drops some. The sample features 63,000 or so clones, with 15% to 20% in its top ten. Sequencing was performed on PBMCs. These receptors originate from a boy between 10 and 17 years old in good health and CMV-seronegative.

The V gene is TRBV12-5, the J gene TRBJ1-5, with 7 positions matching TRBD1. Germline V gene lookup returns CDR1 LGHNT and CDR2 FRNRAP. V dropped 1 base and J dropped 7; count of bases not matched to a gene: 4. The CDR3 spans 14 residues. CDR3 region: CASGLGQGAQPQHF. DNA of the CDR3: TGTGCTAGTGGTTTGGGACAGGGTGCACAGCCCCAGCATTTT. Supplemented by reference TRBV12-5 and TRBJ1-5, the full variable domain reads DARVTQTPRHKVTEMGQEVTMRCQPILGHNTVFWYRQTMMQGLELLAYFRNRAPLDDSGMPKDRFSAEMPDATLATLKIQPSEPRDSAVYFCASGLGQGAQPQHFGDGTRLSIL.

The chain joins TRBV30 to TRBJ1-2; D is uncertain. This CDR3 comprises 13 residues. Trimming removed 8 bases from V and 6 bases from J, with 19 bases in between. Per the germline V gene, CDR1 is GTSNPN and CDR2 is SVGIG (reference sequence). The CDR3 sequence: CARDLLGINGYTF. The CDR3 bases are TGTGCCCGGGATCTTCTAGGGATAAATGGCTACACCTTC.

CDR3 sequence (DNA): TGCGCCAGCAGCTTGGGGAGCTCCTACGAGCAGTACTTC. As protein: CASSLGSSYEQYF. The rearrangement uses TRBV5-1 and TRBJ2-7; D is uncertain. Germline loops: CDR1 SGHRS, CDR2 YFSETQ. The CDR3 is 13 residues long. The V end was cut by 0 bases, the J end by 0 bases, with 4 bases between.

J is TRBJ2-2 and V is TRBV14, with D unresolved. This CDR3 has 15 residues. The V gene's germline CDR1 is SGHDN and CDR2 FVKESK. V was trimmed by 4 bases and J by 5 bases, leaving 14 bases between them. Here the CDR3 DNA reads TGTGCCAGCAGCCTAGAAGCTCCCGGGACCGGGGAGCTGTTTTTT. As protein: CASSLEAPGTGELFF.

The CDR3 is CASSLQGEAFF. The DNA of the CDR3 is TGTGCCAGCAGCTTGCAGGGGGAAGCTTTCTTT. The chain is built from TRBV5-6 and TRBJ1-1, with D possibly TRBD1 on 6 matching bases. V gave up 1 base and J gave up 8 bases, with 6 bases separating them. The CDR3 has 11 residues. Germline lookup yields CDR1 SGHDT and CDR2 YYEEEE.